Sequencing of this T cell receptor beta chain was carried out in a study of T cells in Graves' hyperthyroidism and ophthalmopathy. General study findings and limits: The model's output predicted ophthalmopathy at a median of roughly 6.9 months prior to onset.

Authors of the study amplified TCR beta CDR3 regions from RNA transcripts. The primer set for the first-round RT-PCR of the TCR CDR3 was HTBI. A single record per CDR3 protein comes from TCRdb applying MiXCR to the multiplex PCR reads. The profile shows some 720,000 distinct CDR3 sequences, approximately 16% of them singletons. This clonotype was counted many times. Its antigen is still unknown. CDR1 is MNHEY and CDR2 is SVGEGT in the germline V gene. The CDR3 runs 16 residues. Trimming cost V 5 bases and J 3 bases, with 17 bases left between them. Among the patients, aged 18 to 65, hyperthyroidism was newly diagnosed and had lasted under 2 months. Diagnosis relied on clinical symptoms, serum thyroxine and TRAb, thyroid ultrasound and orbital computed tomography.

Sequences were obtained from blood. This sequence joins TRBV6-2 or TRBV6-3 and TRBJ2-1; D remains unclear. This TCR was sampled from a man between 18 and 29 years old with Graves' hyperthyroidism. The CDR3 region is CASSALERPYYNEQFF. The CDR3 nucleotides read TGTGCCAGCAGTGCGTTGGAGCGCCCGTACTACAATGAGCAGTTCTTC.